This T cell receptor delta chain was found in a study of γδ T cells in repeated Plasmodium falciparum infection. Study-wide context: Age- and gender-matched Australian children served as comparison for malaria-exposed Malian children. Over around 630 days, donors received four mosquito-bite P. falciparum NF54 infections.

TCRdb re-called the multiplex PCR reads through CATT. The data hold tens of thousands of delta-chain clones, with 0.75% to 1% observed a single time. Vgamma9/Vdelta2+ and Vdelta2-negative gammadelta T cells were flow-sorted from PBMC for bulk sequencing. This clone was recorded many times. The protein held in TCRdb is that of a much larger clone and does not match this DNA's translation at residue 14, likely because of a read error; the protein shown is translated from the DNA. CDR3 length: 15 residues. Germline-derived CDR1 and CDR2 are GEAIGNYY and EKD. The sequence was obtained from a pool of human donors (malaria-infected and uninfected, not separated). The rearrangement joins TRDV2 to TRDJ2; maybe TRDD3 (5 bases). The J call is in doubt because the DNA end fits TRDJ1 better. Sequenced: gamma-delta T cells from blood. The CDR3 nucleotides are TGTGCCTGTGACACCCTTAGGGGAGACCTGGCACAACTCATCTTT. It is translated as CACDTLRGDLAQLIF.